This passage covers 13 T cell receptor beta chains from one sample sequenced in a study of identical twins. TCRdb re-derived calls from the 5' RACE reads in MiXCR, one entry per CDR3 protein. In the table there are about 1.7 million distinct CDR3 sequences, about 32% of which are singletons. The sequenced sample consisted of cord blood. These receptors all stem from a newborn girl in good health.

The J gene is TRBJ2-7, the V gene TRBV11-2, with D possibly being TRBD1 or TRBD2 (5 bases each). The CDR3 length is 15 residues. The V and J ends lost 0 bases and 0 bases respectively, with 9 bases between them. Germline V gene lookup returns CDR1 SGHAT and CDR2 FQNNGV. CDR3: CASSLDTGRSYEQYF. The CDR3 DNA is TGTGCCAGCAGCTTAGATACGGGGCGCTCCTACGAGCAGTACTTC.

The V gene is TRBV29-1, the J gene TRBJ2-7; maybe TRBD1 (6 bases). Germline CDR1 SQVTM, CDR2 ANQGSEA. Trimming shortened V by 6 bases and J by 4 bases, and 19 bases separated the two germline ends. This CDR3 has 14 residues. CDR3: CSVQGGRNNYEQYF. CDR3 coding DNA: TGCAGCGTCCAAGGGGGTAGAAATAATTACGAGCAGTACTTC.

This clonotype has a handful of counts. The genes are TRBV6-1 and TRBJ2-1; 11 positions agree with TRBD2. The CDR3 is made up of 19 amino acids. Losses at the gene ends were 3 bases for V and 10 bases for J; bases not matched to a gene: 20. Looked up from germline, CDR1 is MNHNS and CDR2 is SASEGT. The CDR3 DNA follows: TGTGCCAGCAGTGACCTCTCCCCCGTGACTAGCGGGATTCCTCGGGAGCAGTTCTTC. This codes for CASSDLSPVTSGIPREQFF.

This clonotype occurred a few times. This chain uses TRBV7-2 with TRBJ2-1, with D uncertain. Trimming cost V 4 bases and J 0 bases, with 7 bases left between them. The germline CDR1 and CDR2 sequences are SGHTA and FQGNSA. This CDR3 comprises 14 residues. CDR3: CASSYRLSYNEQFF. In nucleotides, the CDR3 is TGTGCCAGCAGCTACCGTCTCTCCTACAATGAGCAGTTCTTC.

The CDR3 loop is CASSPDISYTF. In DNA, the CDR3 is TGTGCCAGCAGCCCTGATATCAGCTACACCTTC. J is TRBJ1-2 and V is TRBV7-2; D remains unclear. Germline V gene sequence: CDR1 SGHTA, CDR2 FQGNSA. The CDR3 is made up of 11 amino acids. V dropped 5 bases and J dropped 9 bases, with 10 bases sitting between them.

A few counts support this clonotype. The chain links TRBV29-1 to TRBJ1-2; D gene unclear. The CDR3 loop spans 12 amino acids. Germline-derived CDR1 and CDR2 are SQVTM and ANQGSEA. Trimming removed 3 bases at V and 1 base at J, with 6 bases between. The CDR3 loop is CSVDGNNYGYTF. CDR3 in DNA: TGCAGCGTTGACGGCAATAACTATGGCTACACCTTC.

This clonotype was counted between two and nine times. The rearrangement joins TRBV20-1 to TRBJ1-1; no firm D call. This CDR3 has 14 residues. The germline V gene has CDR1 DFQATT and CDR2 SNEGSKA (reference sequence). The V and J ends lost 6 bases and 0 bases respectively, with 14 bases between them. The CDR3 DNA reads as TGCAGTGCCACCCGACGGTCGATGAACACTGAAGCTTTCTTT. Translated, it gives CSATRRSMNTEAFF.

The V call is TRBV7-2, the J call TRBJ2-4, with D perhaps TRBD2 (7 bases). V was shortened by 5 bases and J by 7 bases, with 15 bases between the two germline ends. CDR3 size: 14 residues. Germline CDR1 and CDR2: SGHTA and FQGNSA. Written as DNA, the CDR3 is TGTGCCAGCAGCCCTGGGGGGGCGGACAACATTCAGTACTTC. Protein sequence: CASSPGGADNIQYF.

The CDR3 reads CASSGPGPTSEAFF. CDR3 coding DNA: TGTGCCAGCAGCGGTCCGGGACCAACGTCTGAAGCTTTCTTT. V and J are TRBV7-9 and TRBJ1-1; the D gene is possibly TRBD1 (5 bases). The germline V gene encodes CDR1 SEHNR and CDR2 FQNEAQ (reference sequence). Between the trimmed V and J ends, which lost 5 bases and 6 bases, there was a span of 16 bases. This CDR3 contains 14 residues.

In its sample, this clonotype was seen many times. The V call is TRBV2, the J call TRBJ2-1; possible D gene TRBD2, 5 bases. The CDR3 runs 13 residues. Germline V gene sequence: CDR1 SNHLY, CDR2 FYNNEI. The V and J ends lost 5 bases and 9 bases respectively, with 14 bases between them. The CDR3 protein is CASSRGGDTEQFF. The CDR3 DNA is TGTGCCAGCAGTCGGGGTGGCGATACTGAGCAGTTCTTC.

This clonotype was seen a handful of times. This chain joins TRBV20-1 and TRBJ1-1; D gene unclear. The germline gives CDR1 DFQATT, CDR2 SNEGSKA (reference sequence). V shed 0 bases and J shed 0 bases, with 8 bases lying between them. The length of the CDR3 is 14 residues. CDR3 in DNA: TGCAGTGCTAGAGATAGGGTGATGAACACTGAAGCTTTCTTT. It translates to CSARDRVMNTEAFF.

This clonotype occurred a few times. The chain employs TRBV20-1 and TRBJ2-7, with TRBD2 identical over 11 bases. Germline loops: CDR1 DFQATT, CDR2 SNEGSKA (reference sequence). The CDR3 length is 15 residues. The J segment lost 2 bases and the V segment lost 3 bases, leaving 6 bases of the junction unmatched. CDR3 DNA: TGCAGTGCTAGCTTCAGACTAGCGGGGCCCTACGAGCAGTACTTC. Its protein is CSASFRLAGPYEQYF.

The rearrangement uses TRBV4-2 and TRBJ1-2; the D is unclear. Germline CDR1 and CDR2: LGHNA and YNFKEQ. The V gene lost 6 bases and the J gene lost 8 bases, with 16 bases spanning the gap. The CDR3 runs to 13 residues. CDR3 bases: TGTGCCAGCAGAAAGACGCCTATGGAGGGCTACACCTTC. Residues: CASRKTPMEGYTF.